This record covers a single T cell receptor (beta chain). Self-reported history from a screening survey and questionnaire set each donor's cohort. The source of the sample is a study of blood T cell repertoires in COVID-19. Authors' methods: Cell counts per sample came from amplifying reference gene primers. Method: immunoSEQ multiplex PCR; TCRdb's copy keeps in-frame clones and lacks some. V and J calls and clone size are given by that table; D and trimming were obtained from the DNA. The sample includes around 50,000 clones, approximately 82% seen only once; the top ten take about 6.1%. The germline V gene encodes CDR1 SNHLY and CDR2 FYNNEI. Trimming pared 3 bases from V and 7 bases from J, leaving 5 bases between. There are 11 residues in the CDR3.

The rearrangement joins TRBV2 to TRBJ2-3; D ambiguous. The clonotype was recovered from a woman aged 45-59 years with acute COVID-19. The sample was PBMCs or T cells enriched from blood (not recorded which). The CDR3 bases are TGTGCCAGCAGTGAGTCTAATACGCAGTATTTT. It encodes CASSESNTQYF. Full variable domain (missing parts from reference TRBV2 and TRBJ2-3): EPEVTQTPSHQVTQMGQEVILRCVPISNHLYFYWYRQILGQKVEFLVSFYNNEISEKSEIFDDQFSVERPDGSNFTLKIRSTKLEDSAMYFCASSESNTQYFGPGTRLTVL.